The 8 T cell receptor beta chains below come from one sample, sequenced in a study of blood T cells in healthy people across ages (dated by TCRdb to the mid-2010s). Library preparation used 5' RACE. The reads were generated on an Illumina HiSeq 2500. The second PCR ran for roughly 7 to 12 cycles and used a J-beta primer mix along with a sample-barcoded 5' primer. TCRdb ran its own pipeline on the public reads, namely fastp trimming at Q25 and MiXCR clone calling, and kept in-frame beta chains. Records with the same CDR3 protein are collapsed into one entry carrying the most frequent genes and DNA. In this sample the table shows 550,000 to 700,000 distinct CDR3 sequences, 27% of which occur a single time. Approximately 17% of the sample lies in the top ten. The sample taken for sequencing was blood. These TCRs come from a woman aged 70-85 years in good health.

The genes are TRBV6-5 and TRBJ2-3; the D gene is possibly TRBD1 (7 bases). The V gene lost 3 bases and the J gene lost 3 bases, with 13 bases spanning the gap. CDR3 length: 15 residues. Germline values: CDR1 MNHEY, CDR2 SVGAGI. The CDR3: CASSYYQGGTDTQYF. The CDR3 DNA reads as TGTGCCAGCAGTTATTATCAGGGGGGTACAGATACGCAGTATTTT.

The gene calls are TRBV20-1 and TRBJ2-6, with D possibly TRBD1 on 6 matching bases. Trimming took off 6 bases at V and 1 base at J, with 7 bases between the two ends. The CDR3 loop spans 13 amino acids. Germline CDR1 DFQATT, CDR2 SNEGSKA (reference sequence). CDR3 region: CSARGSGANVLTF. The CDR3 DNA sequence: TGCAGTGCCAGGGGTTCTGGGGCCAACGTCCTGACTTTC.

This chain uses TRBV27 with TRBJ2-7; D is perhaps TRBD1 (6 bases). Trimming took 3 bases from V and 7 from J, leaving 10 bases between them. The V gene's germline CDR1 is MNHEY and CDR2 SMNVEV (reference sequence). This CDR3 region has 12 residues. The CDR3: CASSFTGTEQYF. The CDR3 DNA sequence: TGTGCCAGCAGTTTTACCGGGACAGAGCAGTACTTC.

The chain couples TRBV12-3 or TRBV12-4 to TRBJ2-7, with D possibly TRBD1 on 6 matching bases. This CDR3 is 12 amino acids long. V dropped 7 bases and J dropped 7 bases, with 14 bases sitting between them. As DNA, the CDR3 is TGTGCCAGCAAAAACAGGGTCGGGGAGCAGTACTTC. As protein: CASKNRVGEQYF.

This clonotype has only a few counts. V gene TRBV20-1 combines with J gene TRBJ2-5; a possible D gene is TRBD2 (6 bases). V shed 7 bases and J shed 5 bases, with 11 bases lying between them. CDR3 size: 11 residues. The germline V gene has CDR1 DFQATT and CDR2 SNEGSKA (reference sequence). The CDR3 protein is CSGGVRETQYF. The DNA for the CDR3 is TGCAGTGGGGGGGTGAGGGAGACCCAGTACTTC.

This clonotype was found a few times. The chain links TRBV7-3 to TRBJ1-1; D uncertain. The CDR3 totals 12 residues. Germline V CDR1 and CDR2: SGHTA, FQGTGA. Between the trimmed V and J ends, which lost 2 bases and 3 bases, there was a span of 4 bases. CDR3 sequence: CASSLDDTEAFF. The CDR3 DNA reads TGTGCCAGCAGCTTAGACGACACTGAAGCTTTCTTT. Complete variable domain (other parts from reference TRBV7-3 and TRBJ1-1): GAGVSQTPSNKVTEKGKYVELRCDPISGHTALYWYRQSLGQGPEFLIYFQGTGAADDSGLPNDRFFAVRPEGSVSTLKIQRTERGDSAVYLCASSLDDTEAFFGQGTRLTVV.

The CDR3 nucleotides read TGCGCCAGCAGCTTGGTGGCCCAGTTGAACACTGAAGCTTTCTTT. It is translated as CASSLVAQLNTEAFF. The J gene is TRBJ1-1, the V gene TRBV5-1; D ambiguous. V gave up 0 bases and J gave up 0 bases, with 9 bases separating them. In germline, CDR1 is SGHRS, CDR2 YFSETQ. The CDR3 has 15 amino acids.

This clonotype was observed a few times. This chain links TRBV30 with TRBJ1-3; D possibly corresponds to TRBD1 (5 bases). With 5 bases removed from V and 7 bases from J, the gap between germline ends came to 18 bases. Germline CDR1 GTSNPN, CDR2 SVGIG (reference sequence). The CDR3 extends over 14 amino acids. CDR3 coding DNA: TGTGCCTGGGAACGGGGGATCTCACGGAACACCATATATTTT. Amino acids: CAWERGISRNTIYF. The whole variable domain, remainder taken from reference TRBV30 and TRBJ1-3, is SQTIHQWPATLVQPVGSPLSLECTVEGTSNPNLYWYRQAAGRGLQLLFYSVGIGQISSEVPQNLSASRPQDRQFILSSKKLLLSDSGFYLCAWERGISRNTIYFGEGSWLTVV.